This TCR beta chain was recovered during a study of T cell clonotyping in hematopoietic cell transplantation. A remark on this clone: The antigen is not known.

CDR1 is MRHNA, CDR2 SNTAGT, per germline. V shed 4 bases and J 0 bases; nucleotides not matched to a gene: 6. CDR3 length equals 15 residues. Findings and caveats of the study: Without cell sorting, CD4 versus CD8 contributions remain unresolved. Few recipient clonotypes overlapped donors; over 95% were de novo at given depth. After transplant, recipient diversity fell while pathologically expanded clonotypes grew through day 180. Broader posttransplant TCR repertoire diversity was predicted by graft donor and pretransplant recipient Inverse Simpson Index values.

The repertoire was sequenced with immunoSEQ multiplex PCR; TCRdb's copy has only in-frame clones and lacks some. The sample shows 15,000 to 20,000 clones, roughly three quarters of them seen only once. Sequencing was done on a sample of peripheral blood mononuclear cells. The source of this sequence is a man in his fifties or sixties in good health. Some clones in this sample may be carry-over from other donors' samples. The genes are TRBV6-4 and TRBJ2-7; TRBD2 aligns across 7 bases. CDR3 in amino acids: CASSAGGGLSYEQYF. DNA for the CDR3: TGTGCCAGCAGTGCTGGGGGGGGTCTCTCCTACGAGCAGTACTTC.